A single T cell receptor (beta chain) is shown here with its context. Its cognate antigen is unknown. This sample stems from a study of T cell responses to AZD1222 COVID-19 vaccine. Study details: Whether given at about 4 or about 12 weeks, second doses were pooled.

Libraries were prepared by immunoSEQ multiplex PCR; TCRdb keeps only in-frame clonotypes and omits some of them. The table lists over 100,000 clones, about 88% of them singletons. Whole-study results and caveats: Clonal diversity may have been underestimated, and the donors were mostly white British, with more females than males.

The source of this sequence is an adult in good health. Sequenced here: peripheral blood, sampled on day 0 of AZD1222 vaccination.

CDR3 loop: CASSPPNQPQHF. The CDR3, as DNA: TGTGCCAGCAGCCCCCCCAATCAGCCCCAGCATTTT. The V call is TRBV6-5, the J call TRBJ1-5; D is undetermined. Germline V lookup: CDR1 MNHEY, CDR2 SVGAGI. Deletions cut 6 bases from V and 3 bases from J, with 6 bases between. CDR3 size: 12 residues.